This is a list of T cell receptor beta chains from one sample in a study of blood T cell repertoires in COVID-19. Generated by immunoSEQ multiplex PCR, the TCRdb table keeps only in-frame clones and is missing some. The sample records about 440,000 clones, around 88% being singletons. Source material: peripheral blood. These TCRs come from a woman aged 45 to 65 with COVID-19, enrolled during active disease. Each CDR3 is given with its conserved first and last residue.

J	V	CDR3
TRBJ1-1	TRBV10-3	CAISGLILAGSMNTEAFF
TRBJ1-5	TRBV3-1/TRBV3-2	CASSQRGGNQPQHF
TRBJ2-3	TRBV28	CASSLWGQGADTQYF
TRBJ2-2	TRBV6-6	CASSYPGYTGELFF
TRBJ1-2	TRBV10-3	CAIWTGSSLGYTF
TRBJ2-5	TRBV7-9	CASSLRLSSTTTYQETQYF
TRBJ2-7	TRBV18	CASSPGGGRGQYF
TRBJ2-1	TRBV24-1	CATAGRRGGDNEQFF
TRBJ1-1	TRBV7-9	CASGGASMNTEAFF
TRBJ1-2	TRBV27	CASSSQEAAFYGYTF
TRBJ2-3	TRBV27	CASSLSGLWDTQYF
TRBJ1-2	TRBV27	CASRDPGQAYGYTF
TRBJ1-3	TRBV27	CASSASGTSGNTIYF
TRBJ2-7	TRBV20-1	CSASSGGEQYF
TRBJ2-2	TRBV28	CASSMGQTNTGELFF
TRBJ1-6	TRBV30	CAWSAATPPLHF
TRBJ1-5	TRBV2	CASSAGGEGQPQHF
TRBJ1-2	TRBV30	CAWSVGGGNGYTF
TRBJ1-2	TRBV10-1	CATPREADYGYTF
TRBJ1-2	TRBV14	CASSSTENYGYTF
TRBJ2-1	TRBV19	CASRSGGPYNEQFF
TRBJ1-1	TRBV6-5	CASSLRQENTEAFF
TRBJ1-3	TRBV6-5	CASTWGTGKGNTIYF
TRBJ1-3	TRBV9	CASSVVGGNGNTIYF
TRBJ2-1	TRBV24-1	CATSSTSGGLDYNEQFF
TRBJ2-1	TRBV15	CATSPRGQNFSHEQFF
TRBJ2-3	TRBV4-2	CASSQESVAADTQYF
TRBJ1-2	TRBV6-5	CASSRTEGFYGYTF
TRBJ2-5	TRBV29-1	CSAPIAGAYETQYF
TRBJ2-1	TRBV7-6	CASSNRGGAKNEQFF
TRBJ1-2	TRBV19	CASSIDSTGGGYTF
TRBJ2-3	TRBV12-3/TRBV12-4	CASSPGADTQYF
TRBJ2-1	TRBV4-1	CASSQRAGGYNEQFF
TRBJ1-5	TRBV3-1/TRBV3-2	CASSQGQGNQPQHF
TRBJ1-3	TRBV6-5	CASSYSAANTIYF
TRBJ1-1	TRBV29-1	CSGGEDTEAFF
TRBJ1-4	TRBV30	CAYQGYLEKLFF
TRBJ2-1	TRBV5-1	CASSLRLAGGISSYNEQFF
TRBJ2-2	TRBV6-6	CASRPGQGNSGELFF
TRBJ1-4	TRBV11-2	CASSLGSELFF
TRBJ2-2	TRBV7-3	CASSFEQATGELFF
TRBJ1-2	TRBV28	CAAKDNPQDGYTF
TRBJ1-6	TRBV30	CAWSLGQGHSPLHF
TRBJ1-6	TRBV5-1	CASSLERQSPLHF
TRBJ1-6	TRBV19	CASSMDWGSPLHF
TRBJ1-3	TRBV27	CASSRRVGNTIYF
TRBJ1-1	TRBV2	CASSEARGWPEAFF
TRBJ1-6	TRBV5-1	CASRETGTGPPLHF
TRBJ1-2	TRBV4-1	CASSQGPGTGGDGYTF
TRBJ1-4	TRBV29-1	CSSDRGENEKLFF
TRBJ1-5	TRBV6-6	CASSSTGEGNQPQHF
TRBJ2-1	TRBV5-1	CASSPLGTGGNEQFF
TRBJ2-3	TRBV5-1	CASSVRDPSTDTQYF
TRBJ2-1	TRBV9	CASSPSRRTGASYNEQFF
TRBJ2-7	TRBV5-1	CASSLVSGQVDLRGQYF
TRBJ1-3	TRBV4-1	CASSNRVARNTIYF
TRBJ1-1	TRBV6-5	CASSRVNTEAFF
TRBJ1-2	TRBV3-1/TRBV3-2	CASSDRGGGPNYGYTF
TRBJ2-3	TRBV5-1	CASSLGLAGTDTQYF